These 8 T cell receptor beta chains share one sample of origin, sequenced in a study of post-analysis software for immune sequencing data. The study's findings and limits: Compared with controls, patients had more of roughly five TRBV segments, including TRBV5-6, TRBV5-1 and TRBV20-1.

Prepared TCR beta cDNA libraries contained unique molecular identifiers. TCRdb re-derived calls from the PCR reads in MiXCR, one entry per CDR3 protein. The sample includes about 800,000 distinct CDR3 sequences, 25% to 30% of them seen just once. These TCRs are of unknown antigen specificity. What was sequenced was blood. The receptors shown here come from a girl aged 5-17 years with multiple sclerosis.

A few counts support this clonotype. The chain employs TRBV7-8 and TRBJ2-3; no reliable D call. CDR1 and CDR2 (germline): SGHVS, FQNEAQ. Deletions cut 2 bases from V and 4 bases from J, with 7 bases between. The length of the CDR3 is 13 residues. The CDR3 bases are TGTGCCAGCAGCTTATGGTTATCAGATACGCAGTATTTT. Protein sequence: CASSLWLSDTQYF.

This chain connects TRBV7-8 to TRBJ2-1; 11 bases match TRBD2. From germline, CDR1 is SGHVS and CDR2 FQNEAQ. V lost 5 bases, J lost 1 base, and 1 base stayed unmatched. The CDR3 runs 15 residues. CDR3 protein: CASSPSGRSYNEQFF. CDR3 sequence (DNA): TGTGCCAGCAGCCCTAGCGGGAGGTCCTACAATGAGCAGTTCTTC. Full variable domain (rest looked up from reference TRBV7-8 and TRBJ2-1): GAGVSQSPRYKVAKRGQDVALRCDPISGHVSLFWYQQALGQGPEFLTYFQNEAQLDKSGLPSDRFFAERPEGSVSTLKIQRTQQEDSAVYLCASSPSGRSYNEQFFGPGTRLTVL.

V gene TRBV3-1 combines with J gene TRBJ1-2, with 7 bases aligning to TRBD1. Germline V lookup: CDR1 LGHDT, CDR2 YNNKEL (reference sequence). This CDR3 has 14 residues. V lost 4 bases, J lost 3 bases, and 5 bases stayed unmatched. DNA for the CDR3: TGTGCCAGCAGCCGCGGGACAGATCACTATGGCTACACCTTC. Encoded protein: CASSRGTDHYGYTF.

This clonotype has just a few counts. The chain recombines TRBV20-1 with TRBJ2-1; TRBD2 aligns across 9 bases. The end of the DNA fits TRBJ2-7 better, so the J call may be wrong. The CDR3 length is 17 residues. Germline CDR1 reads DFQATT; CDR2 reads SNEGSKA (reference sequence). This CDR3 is CSARDLPSGDYYNEQYF. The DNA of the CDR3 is TGCAGTGCTAGAGATCTGCCTAGCGGGGACTACTACAATGAGCAGTACTTC.

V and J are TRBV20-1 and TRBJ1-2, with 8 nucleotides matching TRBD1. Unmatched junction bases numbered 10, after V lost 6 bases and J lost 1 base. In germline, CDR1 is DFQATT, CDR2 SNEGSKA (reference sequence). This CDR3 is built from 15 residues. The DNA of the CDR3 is TGCAGTGCGCGGACAGGGCCGGGAGTTAACTATGGCTACACCTTC. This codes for CSARTGPGVNYGYTF.

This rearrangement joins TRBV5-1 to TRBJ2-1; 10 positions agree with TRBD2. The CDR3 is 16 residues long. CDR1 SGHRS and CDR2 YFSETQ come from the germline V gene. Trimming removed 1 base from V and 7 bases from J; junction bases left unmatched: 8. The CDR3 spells CASSLRSGGARNEQFF. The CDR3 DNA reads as TGCGCCAGCAGCTTGAGAAGCGGGGGGGCCCGAAATGAGCAGTTCTTC.

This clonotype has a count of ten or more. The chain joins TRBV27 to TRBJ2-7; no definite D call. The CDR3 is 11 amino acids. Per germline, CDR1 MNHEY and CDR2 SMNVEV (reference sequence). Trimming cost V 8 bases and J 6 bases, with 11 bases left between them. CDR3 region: CASRRSSEQYF. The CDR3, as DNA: TGTGCCAGCCGCAGATCTTCCGAGCAGTACTTC.

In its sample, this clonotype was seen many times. CDR3 region: CSVEGQGYYNEQFF. As DNA, the CDR3 is TGCAGCGTTGAGGGCCAGGGTTACTACAATGAGCAGTTCTTC. The rearrangement joins TRBV29-1 to TRBJ2-1, with D tentatively TRBD1 (5 bases). CDR1 and CDR2 from the germline V gene are SQVTM and ANQGSEA. The V end was cut by 3 bases, the J end by 3 bases, with 12 bases between. The CDR3 sequence is 14 residues long.